One sample yielded the 24 T cell receptor beta chains listed below, sequenced in a study of identical twins (TCRdb year 2016). Library generation was performed with 5' RACE. Sequencing instrument: Illumina HiSeq 2000. Using fastp at Q25 and MiXCR, TCRdb reprocessed the public reads and kept productive beta chains. For every CDR3 protein sequence, its rows merge into one entry that carries the most common genes and DNA. The sample yields about 500,000 distinct CDR3 sequences; roughly an eighth were counted once. The ten largest clones take up more than 0.8% of the sample. These same records also appear under a second study, on yellow fever vaccine responses in identical twins.

Sequenced: CD4+ T cells sorted from blood. The receptors were gathered from a woman aged 18-35 years in good health.

This chain connects TRBV3-1 to TRBJ2-5, with 7 bases aligning to TRBD2. The CDR3 spans 14 residues. Germline trimming cut 4 bases from V and 4 bases from J; bases unmatched to any gene: 6. In germline, CDR1 is LGHDT, CDR2 YNNKEL (reference sequence). CDR3 in amino acids: CASSPSLAGETQYF. The CDR3 bases are TGTGCCAGCAGCCCTTCCTTAGCGGGAGAGACCCAGTACTTC.

This clonotype was seen repeatedly, ten times or more. The gene calls are TRBV5-1 and TRBJ2-2; D gene unclear. CDR3 length: 14 residues. Trimming pared 4 bases from V and 7 bases from J, leaving 14 bases between. Germline V gene sequence: CDR1 SGHRS, CDR2 YFSETQ. CDR3 amino acids: CASSPRSSGGELFF. CDR3 bases: TGCGCCAGCAGCCCCAGGAGCTCGGGCGGGGAGCTGTTTTTT. Full variable domain (remainder filled in from reference TRBV5-1 and TRBJ2-2): KAGVTQTPRYLIKTRGQQVTLSCSPISGHRSVSWYQQTPGQGLQFLFEYFSETQRNKGNFPGRFSGRQFSNSRSEMNVSTLELGDSALYLCASSPRSSGGELFFGEGSRLTVL.

The genes are TRBV28 and TRBJ2-7, with D uncertain. With 6 bases removed from V and 0 bases from J, the gap between germline ends came to 12 bases. CDR1 and CDR2 (germline): MDHEN, SYDVKM. The CDR3 has 14 residues. Here the CDR3 reads CASRTPESSYEQYF. CDR3 sequence (DNA): TGTGCCAGCAGGACACCGGAGAGCTCCTACGAGCAGTACTTC.

The table lists this clonotype with a few counts. V usage is TRBV6-1 and J usage is TRBJ2-3; D possibly corresponds to TRBD2 (6 bases). CDR3 size: 17 residues. V was clipped by 5 bases and J by 0 bases, with 18 bases between them. CDR1 is MNHNS, CDR2 SASEGT, per germline. The CDR3 DNA reads as TGTGCCAGCAGTCCGCGCGGGGCGGCCTCTAGCACAGATACGCAGTATTTT. Translating gives CASSPRGAASSTDTQYF.

This chain uses TRBV11-2 with TRBJ2-1, with 7 bases matching TRBD2. This CDR3 spans 18 amino acids. The V and J ends lost 1 base and 0 bases, in that order; junction bases with no gene match: 9. CDR1 and CDR2 from the germline V gene are SGHAT and FQNNGV. As DNA, the CDR3 is TGTGCCAGCAGCTTAGGGGGCGCGGGAGCCCGCTCCTACAATGAGCAGTTCTTC. Translated: CASSLGGAGARSYNEQFF.

This clonotype showed up just a few times. This chain connects TRBV18 to TRBJ2-1; 12 bases are shared with TRBD2. After removal of 3 bases from V and 2 bases from J, the junction contained 8 bases not matched to a gene. There are 18 residues in the CDR3. Germline CDR1 is KGHSH and CDR2 is LQKENI. This CDR3 is CASSPETSGSITYNEQFF. The CDR3, as DNA: TGTGCCAGCTCACCGGAGACTAGCGGGAGCATCACCTACAATGAGCAGTTCTTC.

This clonotype was found a few times. This chain joins TRBV20-1 and TRBJ2-1, with 10 bases fitting TRBD1. The V segment lost 6 bases and the J segment 8 bases; nucleotides outside the gene matches: 13. Germline V gives CDR1 DFQATT, CDR2 SNEGSKA (reference sequence). The CDR3 consists of 15 residues. This CDR3 is CSAPTWDRGRDEQFF. The CDR3 DNA follows: TGCAGTGCCCCAACATGGGACAGGGGTAGGGATGAGCAGTTCTTC.

This clonotype was observed a few times. The chain has TRBV3-1 and TRBJ2-1; 8 bases are a match to TRBD2. From germline, CDR1 is LGHDT and CDR2 YNNKEL (reference sequence). This CDR3 has 19 amino acids. V was pared by 3 bases and J by 0 bases, with 13 bases of the junction left unmatched. The CDR3 loop reads CASSHEDGGLVSSYNEQFF. In nucleotides, the CDR3 is TGTGCCAGCAGCCATGAGGACGGGGGACTAGTTAGCTCCTACAATGAGCAGTTCTTC.

The chain couples TRBV28 to TRBJ2-7; the D call may be TRBD1 or TRBD2 (5 bases each). This CDR3 has 15 amino acids. The germline V gene encodes CDR1 MDHEN and CDR2 SYDVKM. The V gene lost 6 bases and the J gene lost 0 bases, with 15 bases spanning the gap. The CDR3 sequence: CASRSGTESSYEQYF. As DNA, the CDR3 is TGTGCCAGCAGATCCGGGACCGAGAGCTCCTACGAGCAGTACTTC.

There are a few counts of this clonotype. This sequence joins TRBV20-1 and TRBJ1-6; the D is unclear. This CDR3 is 15 amino acids long. Germline CDR1 reads DFQATT; CDR2 reads SNEGSKA (reference sequence). Trimming left V 3 bases short and J 8 bases short, with 17 bases between. The CDR3 nucleotides read TGCAGTGCTAGCTTGGGCGGGAAAATGGATTCACCCCTCCACTTT. Protein product: CSASLGGKMDSPLHF.

This clonotype has a handful of counts. CDR3 sequence: CASSLEILQKQFF. The CDR3 DNA reads as TGTGCCAGCAGCTTAGAAATCCTGCAAAAGCAGTTCTTC. The V gene is TRBV7-2, the J gene TRBJ2-1; unclear D gene. The CDR3 sequence is 13 residues long. CDR1 and CDR2 from the germline V gene are SGHTA and FQGNSA. With 1 base removed from V and 11 bases from J, the gap between germline ends came to 12 bases.

The chain couples TRBV3-1 to TRBJ1-5; TRBD1 might be the D (6 bases). This CDR3 spans 16 amino acids. Germline CDR1 LGHDT, CDR2 YNNKEL (reference sequence). Trimming shortened V by 0 bases and J by 4 bases, and 13 bases separated the two germline ends. In nucleotides, the CDR3 is TGTGCCAGCAGCCAAGAAGTCGGGGGGGCAAATCAGCCCCAGCATTTT. It encodes CASSQEVGGANQPQHF.

The V gene is TRBV18, the J gene TRBJ2-3; 8 bases are shared with TRBD2. The CDR3 covers 15 residues. CDR1 KGHSH and CDR2 LQKENI come from the germline V gene. The V and J ends lost 3 bases and 0 bases, in that order; junction bases with no gene match: 2. CDR3 sequence: CASSPERGSTDTQYF. DNA of the CDR3: TGTGCCAGCTCACCCGAGCGGGGGAGCACAGATACGCAGTATTTT.

V gene TRBV3-1 combines with J gene TRBJ2-5; 8 nucleotides line up with TRBD2. V gave up 8 bases and J gave up 5 bases; unmatched junction bases: 10. Germline loops: CDR1 LGHDT, CDR2 YNNKEL (reference sequence). The CDR3 has 14 residues. The CDR3 DNA reads TGTGCCAGCCTCCCGGGACTAGGGAGGGAGACCCAGTACTTC. This encodes CASLPGLGRETQYF.

The chain links TRBV27 to TRBJ1-3, with 7 bases fitting TRBD1. The CDR3 loop spans 15 amino acids. The germline V gene has CDR1 MNHEY and CDR2 SMNVEV (reference sequence). The V segment lost 5 bases and the J segment 3 bases; nucleotides outside the gene matches: 7. CDR3: CASSTYQGDGNTIYF. CDR3 in DNA: TGTGCCAGCAGTACATACCAGGGGGATGGAAACACCATATATTTT.

The chain carries TRBV6-1 and TRBJ1-3; 8 positions match TRBD1. After removal of 5 bases from V and 2 bases from J, the junction contained 8 bases not matched to a gene. The germline V gene encodes CDR1 MNHNS and CDR2 SASEGT. The CDR3 sequence is 16 residues long. CDR3 coding DNA: TGTGCCAGCAGTCGAGGGACAGGAGTCCCTGGAAACACCATATATTTT. It encodes CASSRGTGVPGNTIYF.

V and J are TRBV28 and TRBJ1-1; D uncertain. There are 15 residues in the CDR3. The germline gives CDR1 MDHEN, CDR2 SYDVKM. V dropped 4 bases and J dropped 5 bases, with 17 bases sitting between them. CDR3: CASSSYRTGGTEAFF. CDR3 DNA sequence: TGTGCCAGCAGTTCTTACCGGACGGGAGGGACTGAAGCTTTCTTT. The complete variable domain, with remaining parts taken from reference TRBV28 and TRBJ1-1, reads DVKVTQSSRYLVKRTGEKVFLECVQDMDHENMFWYRQDPGLGLRLIYFSYDVKMKEKGDIPEGYSVSREKKERFSLILESASTNQTSMYLCASSSYRTGGTEAFFGQGTRLTVV.

This clonotype came up a few times. This sequence joins TRBV28 and TRBJ1-2; unclear D gene. The CDR3 is 13 amino acids. V was shortened by 5 bases and J by 0 bases, with 7 bases between the two germline ends. Per the germline V gene, CDR1 is MDHEN and CDR2 is SYDVKM. Written as DNA, the CDR3 is TGTGCCAGCAGTATGACGACTAACTATGGCTACACCTTC. This translates into CASSMTTNYGYTF.

This clonotype showed up just a few times. The chain uses TRBV24-1 and TRBJ2-2; D might be TRBD1 or TRBD2, each matching 6 bases. Trimming pared 2 bases from V and 6 bases from J, leaving 12 bases between. CDR3 size: 15 residues. Germline V gives CDR1 KGHDR, CDR2 SFDVKD. In nucleotides, the CDR3 is TGTGCCACCAGTGATTCACGGGGGCTTGCCGGGGAGCTGTTTTTT. This codes for CATSDSRGLAGELFF.

This chain joins TRBV2 and TRBJ2-7; D remains unclear. V lost 3 bases, J lost 5 bases, and 14 bases lay in between. The CDR3 has 14 amino acids. The germline V gene encodes CDR1 SNHLY and CDR2 FYNNEI. CDR3 sequence: CASSESTARNEQYF. The CDR3 DNA sequence: TGTGCCAGCAGTGAGTCGACTGCACGAAACGAGCAGTACTTC.

This clonotype has just a few counts. In DNA, the CDR3 is TGTGCCAGCAGCCAAAAAGGGTACCAAGAGACCCAGTACTTC. Its protein product is CASSQKGYQETQYF. The V and J genes are TRBV3-1 and TRBJ2-5, with no clear D. The germline CDR1 and CDR2 sequences are LGHDT and YNNKEL (reference sequence). This CDR3 is built from 14 residues. V lost 2 bases, J lost 0 bases, and 7 bases lay in between.

The chain uses TRBV27 and TRBJ2-3, with TRBD2 identical over 9 bases. The CDR3 is 15 residues long. The V gene's germline CDR1 is MNHEY and CDR2 SMNVEV (reference sequence). Trimming at V came to 2 bases and at J to 4 bases, leaving 4 bases not matched to a gene. The CDR3 coding sequence is TGTGCCAGCAGTTTAAGGGAGCGGGGGGCAGATACGCAGTATTTT. As protein: CASSLRERGADTQYF.

The table lists this clonotype with a few counts. This chain links TRBV3-1 with TRBJ2-1; 10 bases match TRBD2. The V segment lost 4 bases and the J segment 1 base; nucleotides outside the gene matches: 7. Germline CDR1 reads LGHDT; CDR2 reads YNNKEL (reference sequence). There are 17 residues in the CDR3. CDR3 nucleotides: TGTGCCAGCAGCCTTAAAGCGGGAGGGCGTTCCTACAATGAGCAGTTCTTC. Its translation: CASSLKAGGRSYNEQFF.

The genes are TRBV6-6 and TRBJ1-2, with D possibly matching TRBD1 (5 bases). Trimming removed 4 bases at V and 5 bases at J, with 11 bases between. CDR3 length equals 13 residues. Germline V gene data show CDR1 as MNHNY and CDR2 as SVGAGI (reference sequence). CDR3 protein: CASSLGPGYGYTF. In DNA, the CDR3 is TGTGCCAGCAGTTTGGGGCCTGGATATGGCTACACCTTC.